The 10 T cell receptor beta chains reported below all come from one sample, sequenced in a study of blood T cell repertoires in COVID-19. Clones were sequenced by immunoSEQ multiplex PCR, and TCRdb holds only the in-frame ones, with some missing. The repertoire includes about 70,000 clones, around 91% of them detected once, and 7% to 9% sits in the top ten. The specimen was peripheral blood. Receptors originate from a human donor in a cohort sampled during active COVID-19.

The V gene is TRBV4-3, the J gene TRBJ1-5; the match to TRBD1 covers 9 bases. V shed 4 bases, J shed 3 bases, and the junction held 4 bases outside the gene matches. The CDR3 is 15 amino acids. Germline V gene sequence: CDR1 LGHNA, CDR2 YSLEER. The CDR3 protein is CASSRRTGVNQPQHF. CDR3 nucleotides: TGCGCCAGCAGCCGTAGGACAGGGGTCAATCAGCCCCAGCATTTT.

V is TRBV25-1 and J is TRBJ1-1; the match to TRBD1 covers 9 bases. The CDR3 has 14 residues. The V gene end was trimmed by 8 bases and the J gene end by 4 bases; junction bases not matched to a gene: 8. Germline CDR1 MGHDK, CDR2 SYGVNS. The CDR3 DNA sequence: TGTGCCAGCGGATACAGGGGGCCAGGCACTGAAGCTTTCTTT. Protein sequence: CASGYRGPGTEAFF. Complete variable domain (other parts from reference TRBV25-1 and TRBJ1-1): EADIYQTPRYLVIGTGKKITLECSQTMGHDKMYWYQQDPGMELHLIHYSYGVNSTEKGDLSSESTVSRIRTEHFPLTLESARPSHTSQYLCASGYRGPGTEAFFGQGTRLTVV.

V gene TRBV13 combines with J gene TRBJ1-4, with a weak D call TRBD1 (6 bases). The germline V gene has CDR1 PRHDT and CDR2 FYEKMQ (reference sequence). The germline V and J ends were trimmed by 5 bases and 7 bases, with 14 bases remaining between them. The CDR3 is made up of 14 amino acids. The CDR3 nucleotides read TGTGCCAGCAGCACCCGGACAGCAGCTGAAAAACTGTTTTTT. This sequence encodes CASSTRTAAEKLFF.

This clone was seen only once. CDR3 sequence reads: CASSYSNRGYEQYF. In DNA form, the CDR3 reads TGTGCCAGCAGTTACTCGAACAGGGGCTACGAGCAGTACTTC. The chain is built from TRBV6-5 and TRBJ2-7; 7 bases line up with TRBD1. Germline CDR1 reads MNHEY; CDR2 reads SVGAGI. There are 14 residues in the CDR3. V lost 0 bases, J lost 3 bases, and 2 bases stayed unmatched.

The chain uses TRBV27 and TRBJ1-1; 9 positions agree with TRBD1. The CDR3 extends over 15 amino acids. Looked up from germline, CDR1 is MNHEY and CDR2 is SMNVEV (reference sequence). With V trimmed by 6 bases and J by 4 bases, 9 bases remained unmatched. Here the CDR3 reads CASSPGSTGGTEAFF. Here the CDR3 DNA reads TGTGCCAGCAGCCCCGGATCGACAGGGGGCACTGAAGCTTTCTTT.

The rearrangement joins TRBV7-3 to TRBJ2-1; TRBD2 matches 7 bases. V lost 5 bases to trimming and J lost 6 bases; unmatched junction nucleotides: 7. The CDR3 has 14 amino acids. Germline CDR1 is SGHTA and CDR2 is FQGTGA. The CDR3 nucleotides read TGTGCCAGCAGCGCAGCGGGGACGCTCAATGAGCAGTTCTTC. Its translation: CASSAAGTLNEQFF.

This rearrangement joins TRBV2 to TRBJ1-5, with 7 bases identical to TRBD1. The V gene's germline CDR1 is SNHLY and CDR2 FYNNEI. J was trimmed by 5 bases and V by 6 bases; bases with no gene match: 4. The CDR3 is 13 residues long. CDR3 DNA: TGTGCCAGCAGGGACAGGAGCGATCAGCCCCAGCATTTT. Its translation: CASRDRSDQPQHF.

This clone was counted between two and nine times. The J gene is TRBJ2-7, the V gene TRBV20-1; the D is unclear. Deletions cut 3 bases from V and 3 bases from J, with 12 bases between. The CDR3 spans 13 residues. Germline values: CDR1 DFQATT, CDR2 SNEGSKA (reference sequence). The CDR3 is CSASEQNFYEQYF. In DNA form, the CDR3 reads TGCAGTGCTAGTGAACAGAACTTCTACGAGCAGTACTTC.

This sequence joins TRBV4-2 and TRBJ1-1; maybe TRBD1 (6 bases). There are 14 residues in the CDR3. In germline, CDR1 is LGHNA, CDR2 YNFKEQ. V was shortened by 1 base and J by 0 bases, with 6 bases between the two germline ends. The CDR3 nucleotides read TGTGCCAGCAGCCAAGGGACAGTGAACACTGAAGCTTTCTTT. It codes for CASSQGTVNTEAFF.

This rearrangement joins TRBV12-3 or TRBV12-4 to TRBJ2-7, with D possibly TRBD2 on 6 matching bases. The CDR3 totals 12 residues. The V end lost 8 bases, the J end lost 2 bases, and 10 bases lay between the germline ends. This chain's CDR3 is CASLGGPYEQYF. The DNA for the CDR3 is TGTGCCAGCCTCGGGGGTCCCTACGAGCAGTACTTC.